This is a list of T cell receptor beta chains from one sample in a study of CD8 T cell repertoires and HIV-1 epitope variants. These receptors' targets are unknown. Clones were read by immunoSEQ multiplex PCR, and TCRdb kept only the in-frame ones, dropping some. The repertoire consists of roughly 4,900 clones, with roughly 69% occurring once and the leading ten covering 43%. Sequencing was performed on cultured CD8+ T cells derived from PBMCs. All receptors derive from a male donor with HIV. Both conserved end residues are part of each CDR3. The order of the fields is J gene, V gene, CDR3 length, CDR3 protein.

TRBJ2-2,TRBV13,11,CASEGAGELFF
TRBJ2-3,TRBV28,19,CASSPILIRLAGDGDTQYF
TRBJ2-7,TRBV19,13,CASSPGPQREQYF
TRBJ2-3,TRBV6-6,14,CASSYSGSTDTQYF
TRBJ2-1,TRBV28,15,CASSLLADSYNEQFF
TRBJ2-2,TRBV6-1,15,CASDAGSWVGGELFF
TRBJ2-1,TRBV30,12,CAWSEGEQLQFF
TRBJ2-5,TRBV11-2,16,CASSLDLTGSAETQYF
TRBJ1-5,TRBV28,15,CASSTLGGSNQPQHF
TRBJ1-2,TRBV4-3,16,CASSHSGTGESYGYTF
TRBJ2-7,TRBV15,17,CATSSVRVLATLYEQYF
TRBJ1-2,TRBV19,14,CASSIAGVAYGYTF
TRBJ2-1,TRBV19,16,CASGNSGTGGEHEQFF
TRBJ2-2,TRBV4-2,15,CASRDGPGVTGELFF
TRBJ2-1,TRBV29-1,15,CSVAAGELTYNEQFF
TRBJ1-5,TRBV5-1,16,CASSQGDSPNNQPQHF
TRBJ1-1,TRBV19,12,CASSSSGRQAFF
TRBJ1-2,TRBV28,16,CASSAPNVDSLSGYTF
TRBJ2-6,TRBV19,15,CASRRQTSGANVLTF
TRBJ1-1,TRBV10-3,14,CAIRGDGVNTEAFF
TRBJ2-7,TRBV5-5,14,CASSLEGAGYEQYF
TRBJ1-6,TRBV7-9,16,CASSTAISSYNSPLHF
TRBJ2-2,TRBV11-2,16,CASSLEVQGYTGELFF